Below, 22 T cell receptor beta chains from the same sample are listed, as sequenced in a study of technical replicates of blood from a few donors. TCRdb's copy holds only in-frame clones and misses some; the assay was immunoSEQ multiplex PCR. The data contain nearly 90,000 clones, approximately 95% of them singletons. The sequenced sample consisted of T cells isolated from PBMCs. All receptors derive from a human donor in good health.

The chain is built from TRBV7-2 and TRBJ2-3, with TRBD2 matching over 9 bases. The CDR3 spans 13 residues. CDR1 is SGHTA, CDR2 FQGNSA, per germline. The V and J ends lost 6 bases and 6 bases, in that order; junction bases with no gene match: 4. This CDR3 reads CASRLLAGDTQYF. The CDR3, as DNA: TGTGCCAGCAGGTTACTAGCGGGCGATACGCAGTATTTT.

This sequence joins TRBV29-1 and TRBJ2-3; D is unclear. CDR1 and CDR2 (germline): SQVTM, ANQGSEA. This CDR3 has 13 residues. V shed 5 bases and J shed 3 bases, with 12 bases lying between them. DNA of the CDR3: TGCAGCGTTTTGCCTTTTGAGACAGATACGCAGTATTTT. Translation gives CSVLPFETDTQYF.

CDR3 region: CSVGSGVSTDTQYF. Here the CDR3 DNA reads TGCAGCGTTGGGAGCGGGGTCAGCACAGATACGCAGTATTTT. This chain joins TRBV29-1 and TRBJ2-3; TRBD2 agrees at 7 bases. The germline V gene has CDR1 SQVTM and CDR2 ANQGSEA. The ends lost 4 bases at V and 0 bases at J; junction bases unmatched: 4. This CDR3 has 14 residues.

The rearrangement uses TRBV7-9 and TRBJ2-7; 8 bases are shared with TRBD2. The CDR3 extends over 15 amino acids. CDR1 and CDR2 from the germline V gene are SEHNR and FQNEAQ (reference sequence). Unmatched junction bases numbered 5, after V lost 0 bases and J lost 4 bases. The CDR3 nucleotides are TGTGCCAGCAGCTTAGCGGGGACTAGGACTTACGAGCAGTACTTC. Protein: CASSLAGTRTYEQYF.

V usage is TRBV28 and J usage is TRBJ1-3; no clear D. Germline CDR1 reads MDHEN; CDR2 reads SYDVKM. Trimming cost V 4 bases and J 3 bases, with 13 bases left between them. This CDR3 is 15 amino acids long. Here the CDR3 reads CASSSQTAGGNTIYF. Written as DNA, the CDR3 is TGTGCCAGCAGTTCACAGACCGCGGGTGGAAACACCATATATTTT.

The gene calls are TRBV6-4 and TRBJ2-1, with TRBD2 matching over 14 bases. This CDR3 region has 14 residues. J lost 8 bases, V lost 4 bases, and 1 base had no gene match. The germline V gene encodes CDR1 MRHNA and CDR2 SNTAGT. CDR3 sequence: CASSGGLAGDEQFF. The CDR3 region has the DNA TGTGCCAGCAGTGGGGGACTAGCGGGAGATGAGCAGTTCTTC.

The J gene is TRBJ1-1, the V gene TRBV2; 8 bases agree with TRBD1. This CDR3 has 19 amino acids. The V gene's germline CDR1 is SNHLY and CDR2 FYNNEI. Trimming at V came to 6 bases and at J to 0 bases, leaving 18 bases not matched to a gene. This chain's CDR3 is CASRDFRPQRDRLNTEAFF. The DNA for the CDR3 is TGTGCCAGCAGAGATTTTAGACCTCAGCGGGACAGGCTGAACACTGAAGCTTTCTTT.

The chain joins TRBV10-3 to TRBJ2-5; 9 nucleotides line up with TRBD2. From germline, CDR1 is ENHRY and CDR2 SYGVKD. CDR3 length: 16 residues. V lost 0 bases to trimming and J lost 2 bases; unmatched junction nucleotides: 4. CDR3 sequence: CAISESVLAGQETQYF. The CDR3 nucleotides read TGTGCCATCAGTGAGTCGGTGCTAGCGGGACAAGAGACCCAGTACTTC.

The V and J genes are TRBV21-1 and TRBJ1-3; TRBD1 is the table's D call, not checked against the DNA. TRBV21-1 is tagged as a pseudogene. CDR3 length equals 17 residues. Written as DNA, the CDR3 is TGTGCCAGCAGCATCCAGCGAACGACAGGGTTTGGAAACACCATATATTTT. Its translation: CASSIQRTTGFGNTIYF.

This clone was seen only once. The gene calls are TRBV2 and TRBJ1-5; 7 bases map to TRBD1. Germline-derived CDR1 and CDR2 are SNHLY and FYNNEI. The V and J ends lost 5 bases and 1 base, in that order; junction bases with no gene match: 5. The length of the CDR3 is 15 residues. CDR3 protein: CASSFGTASNQPQHF. For the CDR3, the DNA is TGTGCCAGCAGTTTCGGGACAGCAAGCAATCAGCCCCAGCATTTT.

J is TRBJ2-5 and V is TRBV7-3, with 9 nucleotides matching TRBD1. The trim removed 4 bases at V and 5 bases at J, leaving 8 bases unmatched. Germline values: CDR1 SGHTA, CDR2 FQGTGA. This CDR3 has 15 amino acids. CDR3 region: CASSSDRGGMETQYF. CDR3 coding DNA: TGTGCCAGCAGCTCGGACAGGGGCGGTATGGAGACCCAGTACTTC.

The V call is TRBV5-4, the J call TRBJ2-1; TRBD2 matches at 9 bases. V lost 3 bases to trimming and J lost 8 bases; unmatched junction nucleotides: 9. Germline CDR1 SGHNT, CDR2 YYREEE (reference sequence). The CDR3 consists of 15 residues. This chain's CDR3 is CASSSLAGGPDEQFF. Written as DNA, the CDR3 is TGTGCCAGCAGCTCGCTCGCGGGAGGGCCAGATGAGCAGTTCTTC.

The V gene is TRBV12-5, the J gene TRBJ2-3, with 14 positions matching TRBD2. The trim removed 9 bases at V and 4 bases at J, leaving 12 bases unmatched. This CDR3 region has 17 residues. Looked up from germline, CDR1 is LGHNT and CDR2 is FRNRAP. The CDR3 sequence is CASAPGLAGAGADTQYF. The CDR3 nucleotides read TGTGCTAGCGCCCCGGGACTAGCGGGAGCGGGGGCAGATACGCAGTATTTT.

The rearrangement joins TRBV6-5 to TRBJ1-2; TRBD1 matches 8 bases. Germline V CDR1 and CDR2: MNHEY, SVGAGI. With 0 bases clipped from V and 7 bases from J, the junction kept 7 bases outside the gene matches. The CDR3 length is 15 residues. The CDR3 DNA follows: TGTGCCAGCAGTTACTCCGACAGGGGATACCCTGGCTACACCTTC. Its protein product is CASSYSDRGYPGYTF.

The chain carries TRBV6-1 and TRBJ2-5; maybe TRBD1 (5 bases). The CDR3 is 14 amino acids. Between the trimmed V and J ends, which lost 3 bases and 1 base, there was a span of 9 bases. Looked up from germline, CDR1 is MNHNS and CDR2 is SASEGT. CDR3 sequence (DNA): TGTGCCAGCAGTGAGCACAGGATCCAAGAGACCCAGTACTTC. The encoded protein is CASSEHRIQETQYF.

The V call is TRBV27, the J call TRBJ2-7, with D possibly being TRBD1 (5 bases). The germline V gene has CDR1 MNHEY and CDR2 SMNVEV (reference sequence). V shed 3 bases and J shed 5 bases, with 8 bases lying between them. The CDR3 sequence is 12 residues long. DNA of the CDR3: TGTGCCAGCAGTTTCCAGGGTCACGAGCAGTACTTC. Protein product: CASSFQGHEQYF.

The chain joins TRBV10-3 to TRBJ2-7; tentative D call: TRBD1 (6 bases). Trimming took 4 bases from V and 2 from J, leaving 9 bases between them. The CDR3 totals 13 residues. Germline loops: CDR1 ENHRY, CDR2 SYGVKD. The DNA for the CDR3 is TGTGCCATCAGTGGGGGGCAGCCCTACGAGCAGTACTTC. Protein sequence: CAISGGQPYEQYF.

The chain couples TRBV30 to TRBJ2-3; tentatively, D is TRBD2 (6 bases). The CDR3 contains 15 residues. Trimming cost V 1 base and J 1 base, with 12 bases left between them. Germline V CDR1 and CDR2: GTSNPN, SVGIG (reference sequence). Written as DNA, the CDR3 is TGTGCCTGGAGTGACTGGCGGGGTGGCACAGATACGCAGTATTTT. Translating it yields CAWSDWRGGTDTQYF.

The V gene is TRBV4-1, the J gene TRBJ2-7; D perhaps matches TRBD2 (5 bases). Trimming stripped 5 bases from V and 3 bases from J, with 17 bases between. CDR3 length: 15 amino acids. Per germline, CDR1 MGHRA and CDR2 YSYEKL. CDR3 sequence: CASSRAVGDRYEQYF. CDR3 in DNA: TGCGCCAGCAGCAGAGCGGTGGGAGATCGCTACGAGCAGTACTTC.

This chain uses TRBV27 with TRBJ2-3, with a tentative D call TRBD1 (6 bases). The V gene lost 3 bases and the J gene lost 4 bases, with 8 bases spanning the gap. CDR3 length equals 13 residues. Germline CDR1 is MNHEY and CDR2 is SMNVEV (reference sequence). This chain's CDR3 is CASSLTGADTQYF. The CDR3 nucleotides read TGTGCCAGCAGTTTGACAGGTGCAGATACGCAGTATTTT.

This chain joins TRBV28 and TRBJ2-5; 13 positions agree with TRBD2. Germline CDR1 reads MDHEN; CDR2 reads SYDVKM. The junction had 4 bases not matched to a gene; V was cut back by 3 bases and J by 6 bases. The CDR3 sequence is 15 residues long. The CDR3 protein is CASSFWTSGSQTQYF. The DNA of the CDR3 is TGTGCCAGCAGTTTTTGGACTAGCGGGAGTCAGACCCAGTACTTC. Together with reference TRBV28 and TRBJ2-5, the CDR3 gives the full variable domain: DVKVTQSSRYLVKRTGEKVFLECVQDMDHENMFWYRQDPGLGLRLIYFSYDVKMKEKGDIPEGYSVSREKKERFSLILESASTNQTSMYLCASSFWTSGSQTQYFGPGTRLLVL.

This chain connects TRBV30 to TRBJ2-7; possible D gene TRBD2, 5 bases. CDR1 is GTSNPN and CDR2 is SVGIG in the germline V gene (reference sequence). Trimming shortened V by 3 bases and J by 2 bases, and 23 bases separated the two germline ends. The CDR3 extends over 17 amino acids. CDR3 coding DNA: TGTGCCTGGAGCGCAACATGGAGCGGAGGCGGAACCTACGAGCAGTACTTC. Protein: CAWSATWSGGGTYEQYF.